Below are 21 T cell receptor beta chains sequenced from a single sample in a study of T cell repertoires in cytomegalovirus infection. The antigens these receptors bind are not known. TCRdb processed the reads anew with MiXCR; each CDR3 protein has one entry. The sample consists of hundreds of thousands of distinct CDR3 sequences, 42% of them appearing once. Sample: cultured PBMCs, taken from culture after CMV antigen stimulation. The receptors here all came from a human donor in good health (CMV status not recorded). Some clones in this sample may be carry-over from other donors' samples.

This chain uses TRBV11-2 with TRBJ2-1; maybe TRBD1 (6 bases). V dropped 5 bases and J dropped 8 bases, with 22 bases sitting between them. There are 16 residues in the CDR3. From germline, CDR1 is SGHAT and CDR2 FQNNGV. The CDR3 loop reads CASSNRAGIGVYEQFF. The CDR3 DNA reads TGTGCCAGCAGCAACAGGGCGGGTATTGGTGTTTATGAGCAGTTCTTC. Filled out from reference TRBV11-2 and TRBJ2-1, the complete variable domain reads EAGVAQSPRYKIIEKRQSVAFWCNPISGHATLYWYQQILGQGPKLLIQFQNNGVVDDSQLPKDRFSAERLKGVDSTLKIQPAKLEDSAVYLCASSNRAGIGVYEQFFGPGTRLTVL.

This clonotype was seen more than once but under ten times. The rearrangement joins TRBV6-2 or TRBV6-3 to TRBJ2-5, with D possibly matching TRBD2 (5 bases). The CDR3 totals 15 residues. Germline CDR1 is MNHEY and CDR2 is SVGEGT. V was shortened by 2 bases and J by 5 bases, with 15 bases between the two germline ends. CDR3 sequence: CASSYPNRGTETQYF. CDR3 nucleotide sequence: TGTGCCAGCAGTTACCCTAACCGGGGTACCGAGACCCAGTACTTC.

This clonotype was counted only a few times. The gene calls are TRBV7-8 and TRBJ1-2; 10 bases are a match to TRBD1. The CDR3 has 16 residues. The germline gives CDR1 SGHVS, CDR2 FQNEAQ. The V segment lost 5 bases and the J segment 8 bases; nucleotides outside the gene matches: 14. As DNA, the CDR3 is TGTGCCAGCAGCCCAGGGGTAATGACAGGGGGCTACGGCTACACCTTC. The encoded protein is CASSPGVMTGGYGYTF.

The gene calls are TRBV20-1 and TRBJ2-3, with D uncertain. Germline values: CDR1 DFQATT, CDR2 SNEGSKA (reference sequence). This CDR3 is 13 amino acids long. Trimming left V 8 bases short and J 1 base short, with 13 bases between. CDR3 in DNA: TGCAGTCTCATCTCTCAAGGCACAGATACGCAGTATTTT. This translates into CSLISQGTDTQYF.

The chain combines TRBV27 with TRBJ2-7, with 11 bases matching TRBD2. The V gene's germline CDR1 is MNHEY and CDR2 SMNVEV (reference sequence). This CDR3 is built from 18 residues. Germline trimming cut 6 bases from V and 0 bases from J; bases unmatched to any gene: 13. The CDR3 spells CASRPFSGRAESSYEQYF. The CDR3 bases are TGTGCCAGCAGACCGTTTAGCGGGAGGGCCGAAAGCTCCTACGAGCAGTACTTC.

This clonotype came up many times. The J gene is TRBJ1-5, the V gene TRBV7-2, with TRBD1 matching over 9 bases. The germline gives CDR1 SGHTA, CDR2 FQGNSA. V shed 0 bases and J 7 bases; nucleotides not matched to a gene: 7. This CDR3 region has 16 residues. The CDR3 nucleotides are TGTGCCAGCAGCTTAGCGTCGGGGACAGGGAACCAGCCCCAGCATTTT. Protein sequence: CASSLASGTGNQPQHF.

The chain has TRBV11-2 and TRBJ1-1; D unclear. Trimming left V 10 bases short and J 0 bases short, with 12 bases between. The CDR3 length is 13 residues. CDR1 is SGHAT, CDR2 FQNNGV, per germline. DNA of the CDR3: TGTGCCAACTCCGAGTTCATGAACACTGAAGCTTTCTTT. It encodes CANSEFMNTEAFF. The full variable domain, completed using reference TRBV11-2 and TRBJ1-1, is EAGVAQSPRYKIIEKRQSVAFWCNPISGHATLYWYQQILGQGPKLLIQFQNNGVVDDSQLPKDRFSAERLKGVDSTLKIQPAKLEDSAVYLCANSEFMNTEAFFGQGTRLTVV.

This CDR3 is CASSEADGMNTEAFF. The CDR3 DNA reads as TGTGCCAGCAGTGAAGCGGACGGCATGAACACTGAAGCTTTCTTT. The chain employs TRBV6-1 and TRBJ1-1; no clear D gene. From germline, CDR1 is MNHNS and CDR2 SASEGT. V lost 0 bases and J lost 0, with 8 bases in between. The CDR3 sequence is 15 residues long.

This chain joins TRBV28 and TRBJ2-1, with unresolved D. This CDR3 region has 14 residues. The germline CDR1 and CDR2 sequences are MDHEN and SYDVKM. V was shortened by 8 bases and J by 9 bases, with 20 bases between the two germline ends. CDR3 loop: CASRVLDVSSEQFF. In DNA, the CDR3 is TGTGCCAGCCGGGTGCTAGATGTGAGTAGTGAGCAGTTCTTC.

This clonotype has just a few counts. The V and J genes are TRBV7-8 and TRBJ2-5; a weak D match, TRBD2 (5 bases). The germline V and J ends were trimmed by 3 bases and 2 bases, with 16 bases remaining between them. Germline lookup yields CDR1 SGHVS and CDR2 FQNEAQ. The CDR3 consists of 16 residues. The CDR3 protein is CASSFNYRLTQETQYF. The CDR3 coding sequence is TGTGCCAGCAGCTTCAATTACAGACTAACACAAGAGACCCAGTACTTC.

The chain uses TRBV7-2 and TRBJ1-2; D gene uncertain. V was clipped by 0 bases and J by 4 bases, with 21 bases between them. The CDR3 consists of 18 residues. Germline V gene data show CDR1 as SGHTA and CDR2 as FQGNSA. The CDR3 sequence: CASSLARYGAPGAYGYTF. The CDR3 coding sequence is TGTGCCAGCAGCTTAGCGCGGTATGGAGCCCCTGGAGCCTATGGCTACACCTTC.

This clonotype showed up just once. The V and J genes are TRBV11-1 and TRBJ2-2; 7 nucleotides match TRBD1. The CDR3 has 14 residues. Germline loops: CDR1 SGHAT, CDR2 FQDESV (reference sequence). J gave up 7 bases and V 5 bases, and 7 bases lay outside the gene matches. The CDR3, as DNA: TGTGCCAGCAGCACCCACAGGGGATACGGGGAGCTGTTTTTT. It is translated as CASSTHRGYGELFF.

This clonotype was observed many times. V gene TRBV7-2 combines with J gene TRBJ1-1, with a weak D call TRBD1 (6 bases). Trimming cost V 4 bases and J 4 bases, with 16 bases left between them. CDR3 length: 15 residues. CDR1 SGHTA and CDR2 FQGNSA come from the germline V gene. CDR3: CASSSRVGASTEAFF. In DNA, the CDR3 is TGTGCCAGCAGCTCTAGAGTGGGGGCCAGCACTGAAGCTTTCTTT.

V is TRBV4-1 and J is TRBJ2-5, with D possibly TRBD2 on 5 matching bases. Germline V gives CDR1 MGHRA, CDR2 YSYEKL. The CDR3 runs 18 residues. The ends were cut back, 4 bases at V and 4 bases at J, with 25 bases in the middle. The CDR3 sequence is CASSLTPPGGAGLETQYF. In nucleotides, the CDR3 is TGCGCCAGCAGCCTCACACCTCCCGGAGGTGCTGGTTTAGAGACCCAGTACTTC.

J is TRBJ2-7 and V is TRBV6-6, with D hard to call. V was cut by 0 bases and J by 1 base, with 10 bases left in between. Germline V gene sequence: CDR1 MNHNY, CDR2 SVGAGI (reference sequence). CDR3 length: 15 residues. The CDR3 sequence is CASSYSIIGSYEQYF. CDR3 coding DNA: TGTGCCAGCAGTTACTCGATTATAGGGTCCTACGAGCAGTACTTC.

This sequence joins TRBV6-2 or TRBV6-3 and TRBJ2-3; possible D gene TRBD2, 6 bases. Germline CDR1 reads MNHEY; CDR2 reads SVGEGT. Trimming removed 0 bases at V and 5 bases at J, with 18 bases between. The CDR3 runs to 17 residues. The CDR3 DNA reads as TGTGCCAGCAGTTACTCGGTCTTCGGGAGCGGTTTAGATACGCAGTATTTT. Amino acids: CASSYSVFGSGLDTQYF.

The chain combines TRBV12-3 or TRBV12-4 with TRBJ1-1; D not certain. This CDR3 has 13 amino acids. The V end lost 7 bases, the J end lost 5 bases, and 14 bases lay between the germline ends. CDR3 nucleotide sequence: TGTGCCAGCACCCTAGGTCCGGGTACTGAAGCTTTCTTT. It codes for CASTLGPGTEAFF.

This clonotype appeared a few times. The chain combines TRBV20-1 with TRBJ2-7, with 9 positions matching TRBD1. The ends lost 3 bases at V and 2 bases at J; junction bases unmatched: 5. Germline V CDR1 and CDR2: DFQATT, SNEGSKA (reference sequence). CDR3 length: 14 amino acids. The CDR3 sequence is CSASKGQGPYEQYF. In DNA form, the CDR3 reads TGCAGTGCTAGTAAGGGACAGGGTCCCTACGAGCAGTACTTC.

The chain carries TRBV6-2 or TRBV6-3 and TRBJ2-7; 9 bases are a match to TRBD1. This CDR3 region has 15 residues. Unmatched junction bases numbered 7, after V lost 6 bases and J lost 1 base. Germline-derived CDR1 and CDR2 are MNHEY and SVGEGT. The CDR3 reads CASRPTGGASYEQYF. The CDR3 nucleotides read TGTGCCAGCAGACCAACAGGGGGCGCTTCCTACGAGCAGTACTTC.

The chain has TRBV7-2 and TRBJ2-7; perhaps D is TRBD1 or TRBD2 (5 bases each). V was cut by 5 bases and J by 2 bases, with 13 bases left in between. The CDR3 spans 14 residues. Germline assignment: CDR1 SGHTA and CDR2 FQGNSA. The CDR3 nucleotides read TGTGCCAGCAGCCCCGGGGCGCGTACCTACGAGCAGTACTTC. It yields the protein CASSPGARTYEQYF.

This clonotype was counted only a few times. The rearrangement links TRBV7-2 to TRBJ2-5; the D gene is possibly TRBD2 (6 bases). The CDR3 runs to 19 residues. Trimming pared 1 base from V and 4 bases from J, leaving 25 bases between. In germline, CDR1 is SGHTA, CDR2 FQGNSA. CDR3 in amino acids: CASSLGAGPGGTPRETQYF. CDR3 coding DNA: TGTGCCAGCAGCTTAGGGGCGGGCCCGGGCGGGACCCCGAGAGAGACCCAGTACTTC.